The clone carrying this TCR beta chain was seen a handful of times. Trimming took off 0 bases at V and 7 bases at J, with 8 bases between the two ends. This CDR3 is 13 amino acids long. Germline V gives CDR1 SGHDT, CDR2 YYEEEE. The source of the sample is a study of blood T cell repertoires in COVID-19. TCRdb keeps only in-frame clones here, not all; method: immunoSEQ multiplex PCR. The sample yields fewer than 350,000 clones, roughly 80% seen once. Input material: peripheral blood. The origin of this receptor is a woman between 45 and 60 years old with active or convalescent COVID-19. The chain uses TRBV5-6 and TRBJ1-5; D possibly corresponds to TRBD1 (6 bases). The CDR3 coding sequence is TGTGCCAGCAGCTTGGATGGGGGCCAGCCCCAGCATTTT. It is translated as CASSLDGGQPQHF.